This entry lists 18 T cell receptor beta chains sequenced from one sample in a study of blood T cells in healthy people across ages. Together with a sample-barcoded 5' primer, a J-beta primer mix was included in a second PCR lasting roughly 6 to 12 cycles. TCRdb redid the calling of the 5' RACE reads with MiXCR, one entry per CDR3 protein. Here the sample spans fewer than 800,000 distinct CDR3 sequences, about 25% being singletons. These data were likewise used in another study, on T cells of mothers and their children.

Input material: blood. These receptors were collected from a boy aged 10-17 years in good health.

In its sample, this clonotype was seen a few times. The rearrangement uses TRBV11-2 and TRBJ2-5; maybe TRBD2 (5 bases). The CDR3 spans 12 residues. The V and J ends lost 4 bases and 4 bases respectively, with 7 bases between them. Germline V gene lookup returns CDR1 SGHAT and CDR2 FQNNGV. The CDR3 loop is CASSSTTETQYF. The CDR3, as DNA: TGTGCCAGCAGCTCGACTACAGAGACCCAGTACTTC.

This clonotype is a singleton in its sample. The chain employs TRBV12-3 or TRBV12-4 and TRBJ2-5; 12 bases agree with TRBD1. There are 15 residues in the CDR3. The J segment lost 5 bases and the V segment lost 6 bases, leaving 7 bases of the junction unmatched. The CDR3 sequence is CASSPGTGGRETQYF. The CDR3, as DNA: TGTGCCAGCAGCCCAGGGACAGGGGGCCGGGAGACCCAGTACTTC.

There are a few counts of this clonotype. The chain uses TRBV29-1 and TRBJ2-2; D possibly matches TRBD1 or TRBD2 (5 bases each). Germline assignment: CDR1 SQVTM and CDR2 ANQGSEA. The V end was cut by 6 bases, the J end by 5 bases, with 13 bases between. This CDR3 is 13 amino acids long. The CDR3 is CSVMRDGTGELFF. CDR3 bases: TGCAGCGTCATGAGGGACGGGACCGGGGAGCTGTTTTTT.

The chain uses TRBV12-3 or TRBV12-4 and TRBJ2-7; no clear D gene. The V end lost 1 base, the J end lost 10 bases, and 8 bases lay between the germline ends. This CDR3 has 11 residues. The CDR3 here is CASSLGEFQYF. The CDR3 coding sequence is TGTGCCAGCAGTTTAGGGGAATTCCAGTACTTC.

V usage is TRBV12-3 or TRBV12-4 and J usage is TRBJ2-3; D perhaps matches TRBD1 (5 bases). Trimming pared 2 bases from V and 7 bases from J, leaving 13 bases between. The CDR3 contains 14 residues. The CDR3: CASSLRQGLNTQYF. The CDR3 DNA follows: TGTGCCAGCAGTTTAAGGCAGGGCCTAAATACGCAGTATTTT.

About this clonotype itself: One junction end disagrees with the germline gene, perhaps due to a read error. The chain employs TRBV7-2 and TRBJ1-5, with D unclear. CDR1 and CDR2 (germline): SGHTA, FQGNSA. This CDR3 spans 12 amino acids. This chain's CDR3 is CASSLDTQPQRF. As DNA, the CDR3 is TGTGCCAGCAGCTTAGACACTCAGCCCCAGCGTTTT. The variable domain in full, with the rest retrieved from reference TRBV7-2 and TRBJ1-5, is GAGVSQSPSNKVTEKGKDVELRCDPISGHTALYWYRQSLGQGLEFLIYFQGNSAPDKSGLPSDRFSAERTGGSVSTLTIQRTQQEDSAVYLCASSLDTQPQRFGDGTRLSIL.

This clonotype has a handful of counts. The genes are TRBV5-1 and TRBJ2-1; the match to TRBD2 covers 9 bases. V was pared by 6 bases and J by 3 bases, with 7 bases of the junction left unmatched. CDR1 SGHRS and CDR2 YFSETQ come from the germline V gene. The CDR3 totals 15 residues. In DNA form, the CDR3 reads TGCGCCAGCACTCGGACTAGCGATAACTACAATGAGCAGTTCTTC. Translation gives CASTRTSDNYNEQFF.

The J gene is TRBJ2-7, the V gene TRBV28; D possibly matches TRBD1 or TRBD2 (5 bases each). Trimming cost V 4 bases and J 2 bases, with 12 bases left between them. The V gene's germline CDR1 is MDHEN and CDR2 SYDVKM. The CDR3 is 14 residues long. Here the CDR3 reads CASSSGTNTYEQYF. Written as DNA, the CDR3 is TGTGCCAGCAGTTCAGGGACGAATACCTACGAGCAGTACTTC.

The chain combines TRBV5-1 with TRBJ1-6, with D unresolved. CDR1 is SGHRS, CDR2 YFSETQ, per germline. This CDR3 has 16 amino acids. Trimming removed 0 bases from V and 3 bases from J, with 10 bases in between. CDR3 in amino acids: CASSLAAGDYNSPLHF. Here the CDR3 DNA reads TGCGCCAGCAGCTTGGCCGCAGGCGACTATAATTCACCCCTCCACTTT.

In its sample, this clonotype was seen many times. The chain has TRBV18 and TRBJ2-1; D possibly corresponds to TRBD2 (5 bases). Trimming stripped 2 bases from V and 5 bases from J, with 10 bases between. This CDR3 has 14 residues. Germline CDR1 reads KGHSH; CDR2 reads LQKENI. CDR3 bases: TGTGCCAGCTCACCAACGACCGGGAACAATGAGCAGTTCTTC. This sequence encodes CASSPTTGNNEQFF. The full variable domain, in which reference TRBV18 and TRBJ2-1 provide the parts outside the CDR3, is NAGVMQNPRHLVRRRGQEARLRCSPMKGHSHVYWYRQLPEEGLKFMVYLQKENIIDESGMPKERFSAEFPKEGPSILRIQQVVRGDSAAYFCASSPTTGNNEQFFGPGTRLTVL.

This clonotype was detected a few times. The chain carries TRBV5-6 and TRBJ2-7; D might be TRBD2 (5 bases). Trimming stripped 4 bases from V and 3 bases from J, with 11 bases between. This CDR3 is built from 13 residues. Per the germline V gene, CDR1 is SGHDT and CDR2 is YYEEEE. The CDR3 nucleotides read TGTGCCAGCAGCATCACTAGAAGCTACGAGCAGTACTTC. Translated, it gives CASSITRSYEQYF.

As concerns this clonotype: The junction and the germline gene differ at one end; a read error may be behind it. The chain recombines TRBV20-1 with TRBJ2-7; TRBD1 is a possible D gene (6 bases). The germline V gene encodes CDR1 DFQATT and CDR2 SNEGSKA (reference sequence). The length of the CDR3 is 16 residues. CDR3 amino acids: CSARDGTLDRSYEQYF. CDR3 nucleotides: TGCAGCGCTAGAGATGGGACACTCGATAGGTCCTACGAGCAGTACTTC.

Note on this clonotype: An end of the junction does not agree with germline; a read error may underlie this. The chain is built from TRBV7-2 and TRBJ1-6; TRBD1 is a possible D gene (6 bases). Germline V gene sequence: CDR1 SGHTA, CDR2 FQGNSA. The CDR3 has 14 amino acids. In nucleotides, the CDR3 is TGTGCCAGCAGCATTCGACAGGATAATTCACTCCTCCACTTT. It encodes CASSIRQDNSLLHF.

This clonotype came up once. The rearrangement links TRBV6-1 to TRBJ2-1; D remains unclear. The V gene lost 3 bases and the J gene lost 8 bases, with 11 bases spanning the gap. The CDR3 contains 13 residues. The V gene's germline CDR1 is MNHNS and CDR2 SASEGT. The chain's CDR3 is CASSDPSQDEQFF. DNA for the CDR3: TGTGCCAGCAGTGATCCCTCTCAGGATGAGCAGTTCTTC.

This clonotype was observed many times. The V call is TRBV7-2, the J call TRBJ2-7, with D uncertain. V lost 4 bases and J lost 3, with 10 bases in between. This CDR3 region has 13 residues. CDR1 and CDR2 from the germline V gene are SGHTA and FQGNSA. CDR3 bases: TGTGCCAGCAGCTCGCCGGGCAGCTACGAGCAGTACTTC. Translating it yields CASSSPGSYEQYF.

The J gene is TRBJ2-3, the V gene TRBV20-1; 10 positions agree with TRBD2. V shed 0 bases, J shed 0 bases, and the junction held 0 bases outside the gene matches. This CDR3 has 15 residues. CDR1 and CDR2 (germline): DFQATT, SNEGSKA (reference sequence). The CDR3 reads CSARELAGSTDTQYF. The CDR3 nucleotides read TGCAGTGCTAGAGAACTAGCGGGAAGCACAGATACGCAGTATTTT.

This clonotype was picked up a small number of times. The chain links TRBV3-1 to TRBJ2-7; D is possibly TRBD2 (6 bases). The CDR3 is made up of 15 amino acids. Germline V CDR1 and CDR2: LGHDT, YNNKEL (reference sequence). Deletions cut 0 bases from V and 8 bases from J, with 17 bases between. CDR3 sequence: CASSQDPGPGGKQYF. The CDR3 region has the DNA TGTGCCAGCAGCCAAGATCCTGGACCCGGCGGGAAGCAGTACTTC.

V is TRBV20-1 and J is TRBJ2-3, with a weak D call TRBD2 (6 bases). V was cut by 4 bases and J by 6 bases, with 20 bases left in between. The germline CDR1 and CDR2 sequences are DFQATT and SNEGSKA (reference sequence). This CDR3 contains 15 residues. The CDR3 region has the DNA TGCAGTGCTACGCAAAGACTAGGAAGGCTCGATACGCAGTATTTT. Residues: CSATQRLGRLDTQYF.